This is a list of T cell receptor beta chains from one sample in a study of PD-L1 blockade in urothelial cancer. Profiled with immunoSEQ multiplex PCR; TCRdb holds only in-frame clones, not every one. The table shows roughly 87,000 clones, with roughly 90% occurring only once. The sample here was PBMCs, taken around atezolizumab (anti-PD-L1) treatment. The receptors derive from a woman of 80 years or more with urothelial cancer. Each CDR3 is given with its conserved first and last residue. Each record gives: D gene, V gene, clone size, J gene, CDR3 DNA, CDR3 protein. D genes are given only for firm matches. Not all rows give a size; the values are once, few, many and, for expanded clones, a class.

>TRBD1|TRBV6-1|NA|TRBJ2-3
TGTGCCAGCAGTGATTTTACGGGACAGGGAAAGGATACGCAGTATTTT
CASSDFTGQGKDTQYF
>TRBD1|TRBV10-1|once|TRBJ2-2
TGCGCCAGCAGAGGGGACAGCTACACCGGGGAGCTGTTTTTT
CASRGDSYTGELFF
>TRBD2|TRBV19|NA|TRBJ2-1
TGTGCCAGTATTCCGCGGGAGGGAAACTACAATGAGCAGTTCTTC
CASIPREGNYNEQFF
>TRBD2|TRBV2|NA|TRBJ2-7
TGTGCCAGCACCATGGGACTAGCGGGATGGCCGTACTTC
CASTMGLAGWPYF
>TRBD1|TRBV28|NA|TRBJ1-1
TGTGCCAGCAGTGGGGGACAGGGGTGGTCTGAAGCTTTCTTT
CASSGGQGWSEAFF
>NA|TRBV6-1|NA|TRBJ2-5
TGTGCCAGCAGCCAAGAGGCCGGAGAGACCCAGTACTTC
CASSQEAGETQYF
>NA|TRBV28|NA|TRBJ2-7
TGTGCCAGCAGTTCCCGACGGACACCCGATCACCACGAGCAGTACTTC
CASSSRRTPDHHEQYF
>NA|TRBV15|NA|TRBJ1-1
TGTGCCACCAGCAGGGGCGGTGCGGGTAGCACTGAAGCTTTCTTT
CATSRGGAGSTEAFF
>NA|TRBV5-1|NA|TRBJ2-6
TGCGCCAGCAGTCGACGTGGGGGCAGTTTATTCTCTGGGGCCAACGTCCTGACTTTC
CASSRRGGSLFSGANVLTF
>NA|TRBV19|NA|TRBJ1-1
TGTGCCAGTACCGCGGACAGTTACACTGAAGCTTTCTTT
CASTADSYTEAFF
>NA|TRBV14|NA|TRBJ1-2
TGTGCCAGCGCCCCGTGGGCGAACTATGGCTACACCTTC
CASAPWANYGYTF
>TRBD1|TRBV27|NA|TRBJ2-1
TGTGCCAGCCGTGGACAGGGTAGTACGTCCTACAATGAGCAGTTCTTC
CASRGQGSTSYNEQFF
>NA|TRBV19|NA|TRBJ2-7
TGTGCCAGTAGTAGAACTAGCCCGGGGGAGCAGTACTTC
CASSRTSPGEQYF
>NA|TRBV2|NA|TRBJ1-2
TGTGCCAGCAGGGACACCCCTAACTATGGCTACACCTTC
CASRDTPNYGYTF
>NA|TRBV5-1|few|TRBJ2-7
TGCGCCAGCAAAGGGGAATACGAGCAGTACTTC
CASKGEYEQYF
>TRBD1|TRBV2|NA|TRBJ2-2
TGTGCCAGCAGTCGGGACAGGGCTCGGTCCGGGGAGCTGTTTTTT
CASSRDRARSGELFF
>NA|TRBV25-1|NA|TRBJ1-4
TGTGCCAGCAGTGAATTAAGGGGTAATGAAAAACTGTTTTTT
CASSELRGNEKLFF
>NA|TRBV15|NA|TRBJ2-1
TGTGCCACCAGCCTTGATAGGAGCTCCTACAATGAGCAGTTCTTC
CATSLDRSSYNEQFF
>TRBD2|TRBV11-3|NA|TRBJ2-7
TGTGCCAGCAGCACGGGACTAGCGCCCTACGAGCAGTACTTC
CASSTGLAPYEQYF
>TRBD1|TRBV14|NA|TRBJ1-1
TGTGCCAGCAGCCATCGGACAGGGGTTTCCACTGAAGCTTTCTTT
CASSHRTGVSTEAFF
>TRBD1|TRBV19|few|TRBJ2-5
TGTGCCAGTAGTATAGGGGGCCCGGGACAGCAAGAGACCCAGTACTTC
CASSIGGPGQQETQYF
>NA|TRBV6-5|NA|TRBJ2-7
TGTGCCAGCAGTTATATGGTAGCGTCGAACCCCTACGAGCAGTACTTC
CASSYMVASNPYEQYF
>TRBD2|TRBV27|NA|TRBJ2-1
TGTGCCAGCAGTTTGTTAGCGGGAGGGCCGGGGAATGAGCAGTTCTTC
CASSLLAGGPGNEQFF
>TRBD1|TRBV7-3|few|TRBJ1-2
TGTGCCAGCAGCTTAACGTCAGGGGGCTTGAACTATGGCTACACCTTC
CASSLTSGGLNYGYTF
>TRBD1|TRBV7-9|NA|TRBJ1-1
TGTGCCAGCAGCCCCGACAGGGGTGACACTGAAGCTTTCTTT
CASSPDRGDTEAFF
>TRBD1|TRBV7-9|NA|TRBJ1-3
TGTGCCAGCAGCTTGCTTGCCGGGACAGCAGTAAACACCATATATTTT
CASSLLAGTAVNTIYF
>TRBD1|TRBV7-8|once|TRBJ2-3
TGTGCCAGCGTAGACAGGGCCTGGATCGCAGATACGCAGTATTTT
CASVDRAWIADTQYF
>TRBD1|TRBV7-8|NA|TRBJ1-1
TGTGCCAGCAGCTTATCGACAGGGGGTGAAGCTTTCTTT
CASSLSTGGEAFF
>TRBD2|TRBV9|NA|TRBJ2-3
TGTGCCAGCAGCGGCCTAGCGGGAGTAACAGATACGCAGTATTTT
CASSGLAGVTDTQYF
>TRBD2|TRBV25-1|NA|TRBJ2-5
TGTGCCAGCAGTGAACGGTCGAGTCTAGCGGGAGTAGAGACCCAGTACTTC
CASSERSSLAGVETQYF
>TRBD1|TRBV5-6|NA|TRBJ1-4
TGTGCCAGCAGCTCGGGACAGCTACGCGAAAAACTGTTTTTT
CASSSGQLREKLFF
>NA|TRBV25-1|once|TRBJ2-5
TGTGCCAGCAGTGAACCTCAGGGATCCCAAGAGACCCAGTACTTC
CASSEPQGSQETQYF
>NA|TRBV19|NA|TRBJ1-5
TGTGCCAGTAGTGGTACGTCCTACAGCAATCAGCCCCAGCATTTT
CASSGTSYSNQPQHF
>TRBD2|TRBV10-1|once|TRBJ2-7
TGCGCCAGCAGTGAGTCGGGAGGGGCCAAGCAGTACTTC
CASSESGGAKQYF
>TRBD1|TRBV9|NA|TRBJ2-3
TGTGCCAGCAGCGGAGGGGGCTACGGCACAGATACGCAGTATTTT
CASSGGGYGTDTQYF
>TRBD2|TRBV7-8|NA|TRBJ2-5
TGTGCCAGCAGCTTAATGGAGCGGGAGTGGGGAGAGACCCAGTACTTC
CASSLMEREWGETQYF
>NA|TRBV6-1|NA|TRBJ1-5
TGTGCCAGCAGTGAAACCAGGGGCGATCAGCCCCAGCATTTT
CASSETRGDQPQHF